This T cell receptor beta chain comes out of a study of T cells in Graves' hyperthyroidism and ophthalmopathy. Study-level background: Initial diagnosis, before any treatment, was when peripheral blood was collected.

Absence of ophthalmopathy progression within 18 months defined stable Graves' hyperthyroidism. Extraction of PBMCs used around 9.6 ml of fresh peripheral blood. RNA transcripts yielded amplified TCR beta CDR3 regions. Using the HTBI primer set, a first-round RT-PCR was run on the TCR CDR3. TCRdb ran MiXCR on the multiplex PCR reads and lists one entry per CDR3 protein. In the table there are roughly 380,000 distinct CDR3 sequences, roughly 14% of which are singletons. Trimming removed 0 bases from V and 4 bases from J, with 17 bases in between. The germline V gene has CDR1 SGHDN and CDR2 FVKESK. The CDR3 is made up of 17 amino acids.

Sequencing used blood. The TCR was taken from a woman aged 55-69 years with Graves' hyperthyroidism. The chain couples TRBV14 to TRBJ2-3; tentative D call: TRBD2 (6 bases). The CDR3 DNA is TGTGCCAGCAGCCAAGATCGGGGGACGAGGGTGGCAGATACGCAGTATTTT. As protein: CASSQDRGTRVADTQYF.